This T cell receptor beta chain was identified during a study of blood T cell repertoires in COVID-19. Study in general: Material from acute and convalescent COVID-19 was sourced from the United States, Italy and Spain. In each case, the material was cDNA or gDNA derived from T cells, B-cell-depleted T cells, or PBMCs.

V was cut by 1 base and J by 11 bases, with 10 bases left in between. Germline V CDR1 and CDR2: SGHDT, YYEEEE. The CDR3 length is 13 residues. In the original processing: Reference gene primers were amplified, and this amplification served to estimate nucleated cell counts. The data were produced by immunoSEQ multiplex PCR, yet TCRdb's version contains in-frame clones alone and is incomplete. V and J calls plus clone size are reproduced from that table; the DNA served to infer D and trimming. The sample lists 110,000 or so clones; around 84% were seen once. Sequencing used peripheral blood. The V call is TRBV5-6, the J call TRBJ1-6; D gene ambiguous. This TCR was recovered from a woman aged 40 to 49 with acute or convalescent COVID-19. CDR3 sequence reads: CASSLFGDPPLHF. CDR3 coding DNA: TGTGCCAGCAGCTTGTTCGGGGATCCACCCCTCCACTTT.